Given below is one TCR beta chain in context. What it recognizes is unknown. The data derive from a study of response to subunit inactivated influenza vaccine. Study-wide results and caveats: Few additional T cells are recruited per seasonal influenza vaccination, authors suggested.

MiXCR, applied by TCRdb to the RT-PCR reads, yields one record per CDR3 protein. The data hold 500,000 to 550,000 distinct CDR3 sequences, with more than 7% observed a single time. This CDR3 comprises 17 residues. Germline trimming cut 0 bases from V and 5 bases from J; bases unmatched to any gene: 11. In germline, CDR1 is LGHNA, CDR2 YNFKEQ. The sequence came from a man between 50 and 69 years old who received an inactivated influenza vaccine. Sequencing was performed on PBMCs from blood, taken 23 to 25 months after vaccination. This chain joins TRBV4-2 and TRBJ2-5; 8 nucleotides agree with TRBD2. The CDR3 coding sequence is TGTGCCAGCAGCCAAGATTTAAGAGCGGGAGAAAGGGAGACCCAGTACTTC. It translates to CASSQDLRAGERETQYF.